The 26 T cell receptor beta chains presented below share a single source sample, sequenced in a study of graft-versus-host responses after intestinal transplantation. Clones were sequenced by immunoSEQ multiplex PCR, and TCRdb holds only the in-frame ones, with some missing. This table holds 15,000 to 20,000 clones, 80% to 90% found once. The sample here was PBMCs, taken roughly 110 days after intestinal transplant. The receptors originated from a human patient who received an intestinal transplant, so some T cells may come from the graft donor.

The V and J genes are TRBV9 and TRBJ1-6; D is possibly TRBD1 (5 bases). Germline CDR1 is SGDLS and CDR2 is YYNGEE. V lost 3 bases and J lost 5, with 12 bases in between. This CDR3 comprises 15 residues. The DNA of the CDR3 is TGTGCCAGCAGCGGAACCGGGACTGATAATTCACCCCTCCACTTT. As protein: CASSGTGTDNSPLHF.

This chain joins TRBV18 and TRBJ2-4; 9 nucleotides line up with TRBD2. Germline V gene sequence: CDR1 KGHSH, CDR2 LQKENI. Trimming at V came to 2 bases and at J to 1 base, leaving 9 bases not matched to a gene. CDR3 size: 18 residues. The CDR3 sequence is CASSPGGRALGAKNIQYF. CDR3 DNA: TGTGCCAGCTCACCAGGCGGGAGGGCCTTGGGGGCCAAAAACATTCAGTACTTC.

The chain links TRBV13 to TRBJ2-2; D uncertain. The CDR3 is 13 amino acids. The germline V gene has CDR1 PRHDT and CDR2 FYEKMQ (reference sequence). Trimming stripped 0 bases from V and 1 base from J, with 0 bases between. In nucleotides, the CDR3 is TGTGCCAGCAGCTTAGGGAACACCGGGGAGCTGTTTTTT. It translates to CASSLGNTGELFF.

J is TRBJ2-7 and V is TRBV7-9; D may be TRBD2 (6 bases). Looked up from germline, CDR1 is SEHNR and CDR2 is FQNEAQ (reference sequence). The CDR3 is 14 amino acids. V lost 5 bases and J lost 2, with 13 bases in between. The CDR3 sequence: CASSPGTPPYEQYF. In nucleotides, the CDR3 is TGTGCCAGCAGCCCCGGGACTCCCCCCTACGAGCAGTACTTC.

This clone was counted a single time. The chain uses TRBV7-9 and TRBJ1-5, with 11 bases aligning to TRBD1. This CDR3 has 18 residues. J gave up 5 bases and V 0 bases, and 9 bases lay outside the gene matches. The V gene's germline CDR1 is SEHNR and CDR2 FQNEAQ (reference sequence). This chain's CDR3 is CASSLAEWGQGVDQPQHF. The DNA for the CDR3 is TGTGCCAGCAGCTTAGCGGAGTGGGGACAGGGGGTCGATCAGCCCCAGCATTTT.

This rearrangement joins TRBV21-1 to TRBJ2-7; the D call TRBD2 from the table was never checked on the DNA. TRBV21-1 is shown as a pseudogene. The CDR3 consists of 13 residues. Here the CDR3 reads CASSNGREREQYF. In DNA, the CDR3 is TGTGCCAGCAGCAACGGGAGAGAACGCGAGCAGTACTTC.

V is TRBV27 and J is TRBJ2-5; 12 bases are shared with TRBD1. Looked up from germline, CDR1 is MNHEY and CDR2 is SMNVEV (reference sequence). The CDR3 runs to 18 residues. J was trimmed by 7 bases and V by 5 bases; bases with no gene match: 17. CDR3 region: CASSPIPGQGARRGTQYF. The CDR3 coding sequence is TGTGCCAGCAGTCCAATTCCGGGACAGGGGGCGCGGCGCGGGACCCAGTACTTC.

The chain has TRBV18 and TRBJ1-3; no clear D. This CDR3 region has 18 residues. The V end lost 6 bases, the J end lost 0 bases, and 21 bases lay between the germline ends. Germline V lookup: CDR1 KGHSH, CDR2 LQKENI. The CDR3 is CASSPTGIEILSGNTIYF. The CDR3 DNA reads TGTGCCAGCTCGCCTACCGGGATCGAGATCCTCTCTGGAAACACCATATATTTT.

This clone appeared a single time. This sequence joins TRBV27 and TRBJ1-6; perhaps TRBD1 as D (5 bases). Germline V lookup: CDR1 MNHEY, CDR2 SMNVEV (reference sequence). Trimming removed 6 bases at V and 8 bases at J, with 11 bases between. This CDR3 has 13 residues. CDR3 amino acids: CASRRRGDSPLHF. The CDR3 region has the DNA TGTGCCAGCAGACGTCGAGGGGATTCACCCCTCCACTTT.

The rearrangement uses TRBV11-2 and TRBJ2-5; 8 bases align to TRBD1. Trimming at V came to 4 bases and at J to 2 bases, leaving 9 bases not matched to a gene. The CDR3 covers 16 residues. Germline CDR1 and CDR2: SGHAT and FQNNGV. The CDR3: CASSSWDRPLQETQYF. CDR3 nucleotides: TGTGCCAGCAGCTCTTGGGACAGGCCCCTTCAAGAGACCCAGTACTTC.

V and J are TRBV2 and TRBJ1-1, with D perhaps matching TRBD1 (6 bases). The CDR3 spans 15 residues. V was shortened by 8 bases and J by 7 bases, with 23 bases between the two germline ends. Germline lookup yields CDR1 SNHLY and CDR2 FYNNEI. The CDR3 loop is CASFPRQAREVEAFF. CDR3 sequence (DNA): TGTGCCAGCTTTCCGAGACAGGCAAGAGAGGTTGAAGCTTTCTTT.

Notes on this clone: The sample has other DNA sequences that encode this CDR3 too. The chain joins TRBV7-3 to TRBJ2-3; TRBD2 matches at 12 bases. In germline, CDR1 is SGHTA, CDR2 FQGTGA. The CDR3 has 14 residues. With V trimmed by 6 bases and J by 6 bases, 4 bases remained unmatched. This CDR3 reads CASSLAGGIDTQYF. Here the CDR3 DNA reads TGTGCCAGCAGTCTAGCGGGAGGGATCGATACGCAGTATTTT. The full variable domain, completed using reference TRBV7-3 and TRBJ2-3, is GAGVSQTPSNKVTEKGKYVELRCDPISGHTALYWYRQSLGQGPEFLIYFQGTGAADDSGLPNDRFFAVRPEGSVSTLKIQRTERGDSAVYLCASSLAGGIDTQYFGPGTRLTVL.

The rearrangement links TRBV7-9 to TRBJ2-7; 7 positions match TRBD1. V was pared by 5 bases and J by 5 bases, with 9 bases of the junction left unmatched. Germline V gives CDR1 SEHNR, CDR2 FQNEAQ (reference sequence). The CDR3 is made up of 14 amino acids. The CDR3 DNA follows: TGTGCCAGCAGCCTTGGGTTCGGACAGGACGAGCAGTACTTC. Translation gives CASSLGFGQDEQYF.

The J gene is TRBJ1-2, the V gene TRBV5-8; D uncertain. Between the trimmed V and J ends, which lost 4 bases and 2 bases, there was a span of 0 bases. The CDR3 covers 10 residues. Germline V gene sequence: CDR1 SGHTS, CDR2 YDEGEE. The CDR3 DNA sequence: TGTGCCAGCAGCAACTATGGCTACACCTTC. The encoded protein is CASSNYGYTF.

The chain links TRBV5-6 to TRBJ2-1; maybe TRBD2 (6 bases). Trimming stripped 5 bases from V and 8 bases from J, with 20 bases between. Germline-derived CDR1 and CDR2 are SGHDT and YYEEEE. CDR3 length: 15 residues. The CDR3 is CASSAMEGVRHEQFF. CDR3 DNA: TGTGCCAGCAGTGCCATGGAGGGTGTGAGGCATGAGCAGTTCTTC.

The V call is TRBV6-4, the J call TRBJ2-7; D not resolved. The CDR3 contains 13 residues. CDR1 is MRHNA and CDR2 is SNTAGT in the germline V gene. The V gene lost 10 bases and the J gene lost 5 bases, with 18 bases spanning the gap. CDR3 sequence: CATRNSVAHEQYF. The DNA of the CDR3 is TGTGCCACCCGGAATTCCGTTGCCCACGAGCAGTACTTC.

The chain is built from TRBV6-5 and TRBJ1-6; 9 positions match TRBD1. Germline V gene data show CDR1 as MNHEY and CDR2 as SVGAGI. CDR3 length: 15 residues. J was trimmed by 7 bases and V by 5 bases; bases with no gene match: 6. CDR3 nucleotides: TGTGCCAGCAGTCACACAGGGGGCCGGAATTCACCCCTCCACTTT. Its translation: CASSHTGGRNSPLHF.

About this clone itself: Relative to the germline gene, one junction end is altered; a read error may explain this. This chain uses TRBV7-7 with TRBJ2-2; TRBD1 matches 8 bases. Germline V CDR1 and CDR2: SSHAT, FNYEAQ (reference sequence). CDR3 length: 13 residues. CDR3 sequence: CASSLQGAGELFF. The CDR3 DNA reads TGTGCTAGCAGCTTACAGGGGGCCGGGGAGCTGTTTTTT.

The V and J genes are TRBV4-1 and TRBJ1-5, with D perhaps TRBD1 (6 bases). The CDR3 is 15 residues long. The germline gives CDR1 MGHRA, CDR2 YSYEKL. V lost 0 bases to trimming and J lost 9 bases, with 15 bases between them. CDR3 residues: CASSQDGAGDRPQHF. For the CDR3, the DNA is TGCGCCAGCAGCCAAGATGGGGCAGGGGATCGGCCCCAGCATTTT.

The genes are TRBV30 and TRBJ2-7; 8 bases line up with TRBD1. V dropped 3 bases and J dropped 4; count of bases not matched to a gene: 2. The CDR3 sequence is 12 residues long. In germline, CDR1 is GTSNPN, CDR2 SVGIG (reference sequence). CDR3: CAWRGDRYEQYF. CDR3 nucleotides: TGTGCCTGGAGAGGGGACAGGTACGAGCAGTACTTC.

This chain joins TRBV5-1 and TRBJ2-1; no clear D. Trimming removed 5 bases at V and 6 bases at J, with 12 bases between. Per the germline V gene, CDR1 is SGHRS and CDR2 is YFSETQ. The CDR3 length is 13 residues. Written as DNA, the CDR3 is TGCGCCAGCAGAAAGGGCGACCGCAATGAGCAGTTCTTC. This gives the protein CASRKGDRNEQFF.

The CDR3: CASTKGGPQETQYF. The CDR3 DNA reads TGTGCCAGCACCAAAGGGGGCCCCCAAGAGACCCAGTACTTC. The genes are TRBV21-1 and TRBJ2-5; the table's TRBD1 call for D was not verified on the DNA. TRBV21-1 is marked as a pseudogene. CDR3 length equals 14 residues.

V and J are TRBV7-2 and TRBJ1-1, with TRBD1 identical over 9 bases. CDR1 SGHTA and CDR2 FQGNSA come from the germline V gene. J lost 1 base, V lost 6 bases, and 9 bases had no gene match. The CDR3 runs to 16 residues. The CDR3 reads CASRSFVDRGNTEAFF. The DNA of the CDR3 is TGTGCCAGCAGATCATTTGTGGACAGGGGGAACACTGAAGCTTTCTTT.

The J gene is TRBJ2-1, the V gene TRBV4-2; D possibly corresponds to TRBD2 (5 bases). The CDR3 runs 16 residues. V was trimmed by 4 bases and J by 5 bases, leaving 18 bases between them. CDR1 is LGHNA, CDR2 YNFKEQ, per germline. CDR3: CASSRPLANGDNEQFF. CDR3 sequence (DNA): TGTGCCAGCAGCCGACCTCTAGCTAACGGGGACAATGAGCAGTTCTTC.

Only a few counts were recorded for this clone. The V gene is TRBV5-1, the J gene TRBJ2-5; tentative D call: TRBD2 (5 bases). The CDR3 contains 13 residues. The germline V gene encodes CDR1 SGHRS and CDR2 YFSETQ. V was trimmed by 4 bases and J by 1 base, leaving 8 bases between them. The chain's CDR3 is CASSLDSQETQYF. In DNA form, the CDR3 reads TGCGCCAGCAGCCTGGACTCCCAAGAGACCCAGTACTTC.

The chain recombines TRBV11-3 with TRBJ2-1, with 13 bases aligning to TRBD2. Germline-derived CDR1 and CDR2 are SGHNT and YENEEA. After removal of 4 bases from V and 5 bases from J, the junction contained 2 bases not matched to a gene. This CDR3 has 15 amino acids. CDR3 amino acids: CASSSGTSGNNEQFF. The CDR3 DNA sequence: TGTGCCAGCAGCTCCGGGACTAGCGGGAACAATGAGCAGTTCTTC.